This T cell receptor (beta chain) was obtained from a study of cytomegalovirus exposure and HLA in healthy donors. The PCR made use of 60 Vbeta and 13 Jbeta primers. The data were produced by immunoSEQ multiplex PCR, yet TCRdb's version contains in-frame clones alone and is incomplete. Among 130,000 or so clones listed, 50% to 75% were seen once. Turning to this clone: The antigen is undetermined.

CDR1 and CDR2 from the germline V gene are SGHRS and YFSETQ. CDR3 size: 16 residues. With 4 bases clipped from V and 8 bases from J, the junction kept 8 bases outside the gene matches. Study outcomes and limitations: Cytomegalovirus status was reportedly diagnosed by the classifier with high sensitivity and specificity. A missense variant in DCLRE1C was later tied to TCR beta V- and J-gene trimming. In vitro work confirmed that a few CMV-associated chains recognize CMV antigens.

This receptor was taken from a woman aged 40 to 50 in good health and CMV-seropositive. The specimen sequenced was PBMCs. The chain joins TRBV5-1 to TRBJ2-1; TRBD2 matches 14 bases. CDR3 DNA: TGCGCCAGCAGCATCGGACTAGCGGGAGGAGAAGATGAGCAGTTCTTC. This translates into CASSIGLAGGEDEQFF.